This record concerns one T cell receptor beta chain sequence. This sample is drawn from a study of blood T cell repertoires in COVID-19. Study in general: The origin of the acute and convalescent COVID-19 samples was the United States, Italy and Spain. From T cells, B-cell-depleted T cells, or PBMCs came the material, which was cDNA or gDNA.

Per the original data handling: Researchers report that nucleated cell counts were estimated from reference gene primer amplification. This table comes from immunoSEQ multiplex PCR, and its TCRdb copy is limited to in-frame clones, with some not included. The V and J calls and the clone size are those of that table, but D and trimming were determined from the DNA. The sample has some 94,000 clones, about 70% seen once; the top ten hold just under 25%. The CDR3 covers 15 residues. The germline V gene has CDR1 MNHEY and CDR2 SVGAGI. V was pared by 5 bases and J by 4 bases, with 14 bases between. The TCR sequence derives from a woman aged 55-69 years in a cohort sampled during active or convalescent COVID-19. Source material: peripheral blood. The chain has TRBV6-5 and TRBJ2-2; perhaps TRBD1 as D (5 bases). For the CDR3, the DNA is TGTGCCAGCAGTATGCAGGGTGTTTCCACCGGGGAGCTGTTTTTT. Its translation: CASSMQGVSTGELFF.